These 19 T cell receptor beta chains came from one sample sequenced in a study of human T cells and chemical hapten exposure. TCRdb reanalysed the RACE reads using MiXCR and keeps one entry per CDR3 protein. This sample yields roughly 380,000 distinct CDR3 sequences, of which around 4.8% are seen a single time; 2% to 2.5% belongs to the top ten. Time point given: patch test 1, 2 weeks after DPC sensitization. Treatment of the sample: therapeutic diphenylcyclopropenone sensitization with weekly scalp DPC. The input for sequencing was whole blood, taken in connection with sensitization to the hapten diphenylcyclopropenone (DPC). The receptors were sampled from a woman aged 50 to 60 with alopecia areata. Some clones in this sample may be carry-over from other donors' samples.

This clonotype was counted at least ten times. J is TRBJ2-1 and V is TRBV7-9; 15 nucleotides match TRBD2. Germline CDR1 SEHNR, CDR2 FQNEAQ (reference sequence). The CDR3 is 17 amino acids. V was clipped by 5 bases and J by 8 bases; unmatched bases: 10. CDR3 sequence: CASSPRTSGGARDEQFF. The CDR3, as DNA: TGTGCCAGCAGCCCAAGGACTAGCGGGGGGGCCAGGGATGAGCAGTTCTTC.

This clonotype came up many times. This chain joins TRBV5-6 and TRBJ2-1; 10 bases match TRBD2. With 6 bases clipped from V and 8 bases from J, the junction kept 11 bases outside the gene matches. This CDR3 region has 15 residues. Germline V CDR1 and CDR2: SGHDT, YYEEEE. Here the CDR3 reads CASNLAGAKGYEQFF. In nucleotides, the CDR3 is TGTGCCAGCAACCTAGCGGGAGCTAAGGGCTATGAGCAGTTCTTC.

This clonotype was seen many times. CDR3 nucleotide sequence: TGTGCCAGCAGCTTGTCCACCTCAGGGGGCAGGGGCTACACCTTC. Translating it yields CASSLSTSGGRGYTF. The rearrangement uses TRBV7-8 and TRBJ1-2, with TRBD1 identical over 8 bases. The germline V gene encodes CDR1 SGHVS and CDR2 FQNEAQ. This CDR3 contains 15 residues. V shed 3 bases, J shed 8 bases, and the junction held 11 bases outside the gene matches. Full variable domain (rest looked up from reference TRBV7-8 and TRBJ1-2): GAGVSQSPRYKVAKRGQDVALRCDPISGHVSLFWYQQALGQGPEFLTYFQNEAQLDKSGLPSDRFFAERPEGSVSTLKIQRTQQEDSAVYLCASSLSTSGGRGYTFGSGTRLTVV.

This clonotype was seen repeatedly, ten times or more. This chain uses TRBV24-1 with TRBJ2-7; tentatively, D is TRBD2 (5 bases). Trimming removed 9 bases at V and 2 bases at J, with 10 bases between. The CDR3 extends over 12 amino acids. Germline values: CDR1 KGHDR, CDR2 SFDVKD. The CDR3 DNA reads TGTGCCACCGGAGGTAGGGCCTACGAGCAGTACTTC. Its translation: CATGGRAYEQYF.

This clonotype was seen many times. The CDR3 spells CASSSAVDSRGGDTQYF. DNA for the CDR3: TGTGCCAGCAGCTCCGCGGTGGACAGCCGAGGAGGGGATACGCAGTATTTT. This chain connects TRBV13 to TRBJ2-3; D possibly uses TRBD1 or TRBD2 (6 bases each). V was clipped by 4 bases and J by 6 bases, with 23 bases between them. This CDR3 is built from 17 residues. CDR1 is PRHDT and CDR2 is FYEKMQ in the germline V gene (reference sequence).

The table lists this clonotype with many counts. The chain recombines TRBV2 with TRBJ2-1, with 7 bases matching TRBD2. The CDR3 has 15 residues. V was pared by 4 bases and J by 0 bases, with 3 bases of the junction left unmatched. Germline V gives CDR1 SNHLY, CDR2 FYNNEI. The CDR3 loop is CASSVERGSYNEQFF. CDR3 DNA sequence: TGTGCCAGCAGTGTAGAGCGGGGCTCCTACAATGAGCAGTTCTTC.

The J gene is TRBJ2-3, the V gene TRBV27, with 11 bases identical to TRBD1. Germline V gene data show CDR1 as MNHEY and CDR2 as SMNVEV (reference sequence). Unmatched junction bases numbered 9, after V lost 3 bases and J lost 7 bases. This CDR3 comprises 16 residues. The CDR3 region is CASSLGQGVISNTQYF. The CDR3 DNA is TGTGCCAGCAGTTTGGGACAGGGGGTTATTTCAAATACGCAGTATTTT.

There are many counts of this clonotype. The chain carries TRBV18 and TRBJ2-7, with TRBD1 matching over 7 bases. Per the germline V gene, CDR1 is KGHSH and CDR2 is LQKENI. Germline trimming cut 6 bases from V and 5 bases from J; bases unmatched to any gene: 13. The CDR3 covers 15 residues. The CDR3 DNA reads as TGTGCCAGCTCGGCCTCCGACAGGGTCGAGCACGAGCAGTACTTC. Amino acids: CASSASDRVEHEQYF. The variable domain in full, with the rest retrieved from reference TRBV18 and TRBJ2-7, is NAGVMQNPRHLVRRRGQEARLRCSPMKGHSHVYWYRQLPEEGLKFMVYLQKENIIDESGMPKERFSAEFPKEGPSILRIQQVVRGDSAAYFCASSASDRVEHEQYFGPGTRLTVT.

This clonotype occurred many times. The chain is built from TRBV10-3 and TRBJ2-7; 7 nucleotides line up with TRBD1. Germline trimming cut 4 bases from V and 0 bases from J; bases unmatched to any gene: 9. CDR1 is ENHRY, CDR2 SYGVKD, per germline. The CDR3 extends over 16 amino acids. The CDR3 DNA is TGTGCCATCAGTGCTATGGGGACAGTTGACTCCTACGAGCAGTACTTC. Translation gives CAISAMGTVDSYEQYF.

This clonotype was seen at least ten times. CDR3 region: CATSGYRGVQNTGELFF. In DNA form, the CDR3 reads TGTGCCACCAGCGGTTACAGGGGTGTCCAGAACACCGGGGAGCTGTTTTTT. The chain is built from TRBV15 and TRBJ2-2, with TRBD1 matching 7 bases. J lost 1 base, V lost 5 bases, and 10 bases had no gene match. This CDR3 spans 17 amino acids. Germline lookup yields CDR1 LNHNV and CDR2 YYDKDF (reference sequence).

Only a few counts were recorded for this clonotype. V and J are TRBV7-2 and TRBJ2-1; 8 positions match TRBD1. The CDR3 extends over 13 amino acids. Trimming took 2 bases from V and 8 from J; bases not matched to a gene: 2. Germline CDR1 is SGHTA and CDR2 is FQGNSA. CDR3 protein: CASSLSQGDEQFF. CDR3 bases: TGTGCCAGCAGCTTATCACAGGGGGATGAGCAGTTCTTC.

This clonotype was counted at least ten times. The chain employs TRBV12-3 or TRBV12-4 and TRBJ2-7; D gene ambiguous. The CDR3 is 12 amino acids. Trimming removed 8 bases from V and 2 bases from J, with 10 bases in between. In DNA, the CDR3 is TGTGCCAGCCGGTGGGAAACCTACGAGCAGTACTTC. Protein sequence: CASRWETYEQYF.

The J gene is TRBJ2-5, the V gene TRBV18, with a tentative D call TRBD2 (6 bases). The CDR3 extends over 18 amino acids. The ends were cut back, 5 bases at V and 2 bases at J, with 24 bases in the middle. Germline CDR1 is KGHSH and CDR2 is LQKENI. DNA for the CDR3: TGTGCCAGCTCAGAGGGACTCGGAGGTTTTCTTAAACAAGAGACCCAGTACTTC. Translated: CASSEGLGGFLKQETQYF.

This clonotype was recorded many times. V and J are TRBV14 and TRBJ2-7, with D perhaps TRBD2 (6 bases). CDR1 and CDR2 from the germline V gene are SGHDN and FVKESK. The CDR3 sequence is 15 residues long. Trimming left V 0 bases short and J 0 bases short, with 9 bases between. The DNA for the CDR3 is TGTGCCAGCAGCCAAGAGGCGGGACGCTCCTACGAGCAGTACTTC. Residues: CASSQEAGRSYEQYF.

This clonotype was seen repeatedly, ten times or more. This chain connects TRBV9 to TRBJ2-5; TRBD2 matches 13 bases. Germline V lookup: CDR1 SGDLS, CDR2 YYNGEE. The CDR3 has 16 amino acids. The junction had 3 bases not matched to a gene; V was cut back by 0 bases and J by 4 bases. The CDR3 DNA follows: TGTGCCAGCAGCGTAGGGACTAGCGGGAGAGGAGAGACCCAGTACTTC. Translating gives CASSVGTSGRGETQYF. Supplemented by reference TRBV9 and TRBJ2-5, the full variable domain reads DSGVTQTPKHLITATGQRVTLRCSPRSGDLSVYWYQQSLDQGLQFLIQYYNGEERAKGNILERFSAQQFPDLHSELNLSSLELGDSALYFCASSVGTSGRGETQYFGPGTRLLVL.

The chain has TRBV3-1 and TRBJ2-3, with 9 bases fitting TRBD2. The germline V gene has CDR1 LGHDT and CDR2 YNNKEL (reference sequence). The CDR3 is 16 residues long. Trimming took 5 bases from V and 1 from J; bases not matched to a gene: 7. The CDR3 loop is CASSSQRGAGTDTQYF. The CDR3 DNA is TGTGCCAGCAGCTCGCAGCGGGGGGCCGGCACAGATACGCAGTATTTT.

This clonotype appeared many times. The CDR3 loop reads CASSYGIGFNQPQHF. CDR3 in DNA: TGTGCCAGCAGTTACGGGATAGGATTCAATCAGCCCCAGCATTTT. The rearrangement joins TRBV6-5 to TRBJ1-5; D not resolved. This CDR3 has 15 residues. Germline CDR1 is MNHEY and CDR2 is SVGAGI. V gave up 2 bases and J gave up 3 bases, with 11 bases separating them.

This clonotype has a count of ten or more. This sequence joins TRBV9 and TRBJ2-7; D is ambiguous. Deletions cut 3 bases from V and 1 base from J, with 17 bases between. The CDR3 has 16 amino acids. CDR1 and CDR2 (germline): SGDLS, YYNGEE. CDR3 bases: TGTGCCAGCAGCGCCAACCCGCATAGTTATTCCTACGAGCAGTACTTC. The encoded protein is CASSANPHSYSYEQYF.

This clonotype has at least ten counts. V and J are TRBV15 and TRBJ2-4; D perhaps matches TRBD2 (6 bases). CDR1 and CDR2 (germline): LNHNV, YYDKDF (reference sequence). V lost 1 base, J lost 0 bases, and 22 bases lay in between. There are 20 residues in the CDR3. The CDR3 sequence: CATSRAWADRLGLAKNIQYF. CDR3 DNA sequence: TGTGCCACCAGCAGAGCTTGGGCCGACAGACTAGGACTAGCCAAAAACATTCAGTACTTC.